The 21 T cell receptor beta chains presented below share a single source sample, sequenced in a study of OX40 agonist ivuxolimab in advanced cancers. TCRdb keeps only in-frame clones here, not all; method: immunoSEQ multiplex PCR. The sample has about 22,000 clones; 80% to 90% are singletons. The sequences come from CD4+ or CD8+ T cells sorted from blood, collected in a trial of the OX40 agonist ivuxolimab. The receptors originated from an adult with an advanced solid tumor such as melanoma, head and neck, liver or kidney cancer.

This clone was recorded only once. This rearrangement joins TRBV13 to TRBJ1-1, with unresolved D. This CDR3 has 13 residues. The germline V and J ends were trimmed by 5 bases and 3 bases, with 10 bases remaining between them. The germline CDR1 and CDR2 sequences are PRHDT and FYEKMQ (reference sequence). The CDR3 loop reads CASSTQSYTEAFF. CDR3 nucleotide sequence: TGTGCCAGCAGCACACAATCCTACACTGAAGCTTTCTTT.

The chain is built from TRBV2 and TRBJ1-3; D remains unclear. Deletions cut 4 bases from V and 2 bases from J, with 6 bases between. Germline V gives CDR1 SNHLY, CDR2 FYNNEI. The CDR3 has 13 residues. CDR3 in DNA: TGTGCCAGCAGTGGCAGTCCTGGAAACACCATATATTTT. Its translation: CASSGSPGNTIYF.

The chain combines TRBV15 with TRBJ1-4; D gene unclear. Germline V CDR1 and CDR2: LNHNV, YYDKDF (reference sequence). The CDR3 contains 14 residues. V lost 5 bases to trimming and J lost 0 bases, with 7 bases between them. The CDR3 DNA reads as TGTGCCACCAGCGCAGTTGCAACTAATGAAAAACTGTTTTTT. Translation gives CATSAVATNEKLFF.

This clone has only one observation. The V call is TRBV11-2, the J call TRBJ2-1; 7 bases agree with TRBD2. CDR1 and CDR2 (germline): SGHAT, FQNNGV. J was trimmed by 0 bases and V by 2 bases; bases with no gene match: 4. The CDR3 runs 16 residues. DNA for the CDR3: TGTGCCAGCAGCTTAAGAGCGGGAAGCTCCTACAATGAGCAGTTCTTC. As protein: CASSLRAGSSYNEQFF.

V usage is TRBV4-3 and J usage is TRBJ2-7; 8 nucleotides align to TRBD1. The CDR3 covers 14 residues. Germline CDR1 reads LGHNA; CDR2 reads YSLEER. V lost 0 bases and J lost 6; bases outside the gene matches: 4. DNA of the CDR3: TGCGCCAGCAGCCAAGATGGGACAGGTTCCGAGCAGTACTTC. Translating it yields CASSQDGTGSEQYF.

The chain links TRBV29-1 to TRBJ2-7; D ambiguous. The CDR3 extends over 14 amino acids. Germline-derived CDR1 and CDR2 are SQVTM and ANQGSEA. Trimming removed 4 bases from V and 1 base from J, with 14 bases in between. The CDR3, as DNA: TGCAGCGTTGCCATCCAGGATGAATCCTACGAGCAGTACTTC. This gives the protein CSVAIQDESYEQYF.

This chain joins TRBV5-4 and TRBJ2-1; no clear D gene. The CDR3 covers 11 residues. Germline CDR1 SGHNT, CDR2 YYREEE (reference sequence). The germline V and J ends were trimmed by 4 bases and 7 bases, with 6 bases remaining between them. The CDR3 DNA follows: TGTGCCAGCAGCGGTAGTAATGAGCAGTTCTTC. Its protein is CASSGSNEQFF.

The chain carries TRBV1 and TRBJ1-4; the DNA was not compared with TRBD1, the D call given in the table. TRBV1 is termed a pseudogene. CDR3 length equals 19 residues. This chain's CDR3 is CTSSHDRDRGRPGNEKLFF. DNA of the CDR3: TGCACCAGCAGCCACGATAGAGACAGGGGACGCCCAGGTAATGAAAAACTGTTTTTT.

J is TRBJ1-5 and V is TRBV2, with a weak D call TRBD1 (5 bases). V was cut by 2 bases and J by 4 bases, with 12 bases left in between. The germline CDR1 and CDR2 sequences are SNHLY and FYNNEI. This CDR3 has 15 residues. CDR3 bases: TGTGCCAGCAGTGAACATGACAGACCAAATCAGCCCCAGCATTTT. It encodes CASSEHDRPNQPQHF.

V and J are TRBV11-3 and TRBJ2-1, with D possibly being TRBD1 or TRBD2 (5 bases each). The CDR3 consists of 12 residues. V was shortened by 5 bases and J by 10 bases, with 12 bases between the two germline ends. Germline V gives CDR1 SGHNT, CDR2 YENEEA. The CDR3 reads CASSHGTLEQFF. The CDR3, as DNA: TGTGCCAGCAGCCACGGGACCCTCGAGCAGTTCTTC.

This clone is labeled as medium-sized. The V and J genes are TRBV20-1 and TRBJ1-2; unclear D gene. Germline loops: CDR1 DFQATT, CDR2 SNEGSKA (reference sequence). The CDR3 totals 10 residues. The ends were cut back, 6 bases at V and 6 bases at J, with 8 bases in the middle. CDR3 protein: CSAGVDGYTF. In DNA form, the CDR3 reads TGCAGTGCCGGCGTCGATGGCTACACCTTC.

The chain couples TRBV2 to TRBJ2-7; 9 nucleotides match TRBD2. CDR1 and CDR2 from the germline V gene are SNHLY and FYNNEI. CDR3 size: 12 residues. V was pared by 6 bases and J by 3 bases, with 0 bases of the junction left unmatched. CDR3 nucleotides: TGTGCCAGCAGGACTAGCGGCTACGAGCAGTACTTC. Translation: CASRTSGYEQYF.

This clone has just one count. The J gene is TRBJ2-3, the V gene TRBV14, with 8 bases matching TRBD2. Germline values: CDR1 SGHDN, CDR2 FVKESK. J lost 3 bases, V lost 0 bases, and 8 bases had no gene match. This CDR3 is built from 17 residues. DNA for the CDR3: TGTGCCAGCAGCCAAGAGAGTTGGAGCGGGAGAACAGATACGCAGTATTTT. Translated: CASSQESWSGRTDTQYF.

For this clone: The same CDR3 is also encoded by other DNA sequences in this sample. CDR3 sequence reads: CASSPGQGGQPQHF. In nucleotides, the CDR3 is TGTGCCAGCAGCCCAGGACAGGGGGGTCAGCCCCAGCATTTT. The V and J genes are TRBV7-9 and TRBJ1-5; 10 bases align to TRBD1. Germline V gene sequence: CDR1 SEHNR, CDR2 FQNEAQ (reference sequence). The J segment lost 6 bases and the V segment lost 5 bases, leaving 4 bases of the junction unmatched. There are 14 residues in the CDR3. Supplemented by reference TRBV7-9 and TRBJ1-5, the full variable domain reads DTGVSQNPRHKITKRGQNVTFRCDPISEHNRLYWYRQTLGQGPEFLTYFQNEAQLEKSRLLSDRFSAERPKGSFSTLEIQRTEQGDSAMYLCASSPGQGGQPQHFGDGTRLSIL.

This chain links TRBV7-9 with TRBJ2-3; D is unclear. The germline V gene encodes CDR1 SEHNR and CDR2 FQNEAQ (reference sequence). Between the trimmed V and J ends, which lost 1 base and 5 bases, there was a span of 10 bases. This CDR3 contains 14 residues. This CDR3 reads CASSLVNGGDTQYF. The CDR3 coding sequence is TGTGCCAGCAGCTTAGTAAACGGTGGAGATACGCAGTATTTT.

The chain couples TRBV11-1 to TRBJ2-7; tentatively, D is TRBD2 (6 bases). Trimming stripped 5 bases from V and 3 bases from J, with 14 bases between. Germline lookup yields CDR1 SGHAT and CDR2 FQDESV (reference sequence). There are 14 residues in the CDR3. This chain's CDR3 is CASSPRDSYYEQYF. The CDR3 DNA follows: TGTGCCAGCAGCCCCAGGGACTCGTACTACGAGCAGTACTTC.

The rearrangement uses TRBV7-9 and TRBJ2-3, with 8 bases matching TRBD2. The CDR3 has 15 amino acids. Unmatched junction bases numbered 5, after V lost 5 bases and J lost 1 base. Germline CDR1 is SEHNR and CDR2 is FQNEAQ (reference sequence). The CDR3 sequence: CASSLLTSGTDTQYF. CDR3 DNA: TGTGCCAGCAGCCTTCTGACTAGCGGCACAGATACGCAGTATTTT.

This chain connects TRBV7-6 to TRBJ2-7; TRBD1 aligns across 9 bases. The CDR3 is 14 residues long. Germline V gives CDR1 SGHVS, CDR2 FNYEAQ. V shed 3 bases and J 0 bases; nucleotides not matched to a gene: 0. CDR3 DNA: TGTGCCAGCAGCTTGACAGGGGGCTCCTACGAGCAGTACTTC. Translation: CASSLTGGSYEQYF.

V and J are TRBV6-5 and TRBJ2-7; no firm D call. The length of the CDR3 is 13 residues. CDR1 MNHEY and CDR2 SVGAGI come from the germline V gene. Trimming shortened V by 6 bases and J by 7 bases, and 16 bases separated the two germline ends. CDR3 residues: CASSSRISKEQYF. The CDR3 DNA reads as TGTGCCAGCAGCTCCCGGATCTCTAAGGAGCAGTACTTC.

CDR3 sequence: CASSPPEVGLAERQETQYF. The DNA for the CDR3 is TGTGCCAGCAGCCCGCCGGAAGTAGGACTAGCGGAGAGACAAGAGACCCAGTACTTC. This chain links TRBV7-9 with TRBJ2-5; 10 bases are shared with TRBD2. Germline V CDR1 and CDR2: SEHNR, FQNEAQ (reference sequence). Losses at the gene ends were 5 bases for V and 2 bases for J; bases not matched to a gene: 17. The CDR3 runs 19 residues.

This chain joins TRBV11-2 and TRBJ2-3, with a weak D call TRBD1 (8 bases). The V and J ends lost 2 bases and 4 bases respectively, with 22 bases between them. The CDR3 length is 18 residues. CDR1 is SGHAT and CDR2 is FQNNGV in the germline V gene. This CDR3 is CASSLPKQGGTSADTQYF. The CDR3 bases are TGTGCCAGCAGCTTACCAAAACAGGGGGGGACGTCCGCAGATACGCAGTATTTT.